This entry features one T cell receptor (beta chain) sequence. V lost 2 bases, J lost 5 bases, and 9 bases lay in between. Per the germline V gene, CDR1 is WNHNN and CDR2 is SYGVQD (reference sequence). This CDR3 has 13 residues. The data are from a study of blood T cell repertoires in COVID-19. The authors' processing: Amplification with reference gene primers provided the estimates of nucleated cell counts. The method was immunoSEQ multiplex PCR; TCRdb's version includes in-frame clones alone and lacks a portion of them. From that table come the V and J calls and clone size; the DNA was used to work out D and trimming. Here the sample spans around 67,000 clones, approximately 86% being singletons.

The sequenced sample consisted of peripheral blood. The V and J genes are TRBV10-1 and TRBJ1-1; D uncertain. This receptor was identified in a woman older than 75 with active or convalescent COVID-19. Written as DNA, the CDR3 is TGCGCCAGCAGTGAGACCGGGGTTACTGAAGCTTTCTTT. It is translated as CASSETGVTEAFF.